This entry lists 32 T cell receptor beta chains sequenced from one sample in a study of molecular identifiers for immune sequencing clone quantification. From the PCR reads, TCRdb called clonotypes with MiXCR, one entry per CDR3 protein. The sample shows approximately 59,000 distinct CDR3 sequences, about 18% of them seen only once. The sequenced sample consisted of naive CD8+ T cells from blood, with Jurkat cell RNA spiked in. Indicated subset: FACS-sorted CD8+CD4-CCR7+CD45RA+ naive T cells. These receptors were collected from a human donor in good health. Some libraries in this study had Jurkat cell RNA spiked in.

This clonotype occurred many times. The chain combines TRBV6-2 or TRBV6-3 with TRBJ2-7; D gene uncertain. Germline CDR1 is MNHEY and CDR2 is SVGEGT. Trimming left V 2 bases short and J 4 bases short, with 12 bases between. This CDR3 is 14 amino acids long. CDR3 DNA sequence: TGTGCCAGCAGTTACCCCCAGAGCCCGTACGAGCAGTACTTC. Its protein product is CASSYPQSPYEQYF.

This clonotype was seen many times. The CDR3 nucleotides are TGTGCCACCAGCAGAGAGGTCGGGGGCCACACTGAAGCTTTCTTT. Translated: CATSREVGGHTEAFF. The V call is TRBV15, the J call TRBJ1-1; TRBD1 is a possible D gene (6 bases). The CDR3 runs to 15 residues. V lost 0 bases and J lost 3, with 11 bases in between. Germline loops: CDR1 LNHNV, CDR2 YYDKDF (reference sequence). Full variable domain (outside the CDR3, taken from reference TRBV15 and TRBJ1-1): DAMVIQNPRYQVTQFGKPVTLSCSQTLNHNVMYWYQQKSSQAPKLLFHYYDKDFNNEADTPDNFQSRRPNTSFCFLDIRSPGLGDTAMYLCATSREVGGHTEAFFGQGTRLTVV.

This clonotype came up a few times. This chain uses TRBV4-1 with TRBJ2-7, with D perhaps TRBD1 (6 bases). Trimming took off 4 bases at V and 0 bases at J, with 13 bases between the two ends. CDR1 and CDR2 from the germline V gene are MGHRA and YSYEKL. The CDR3 has 15 amino acids. CDR3 bases: TGCGCCAGCAGCCCCAGGGGTTCGTTCTCCTACGAGCAGTACTTC. It specifies CASSPRGSFSYEQYF.

With respect to this clonotype: A read error is likely, as this CDR3 ends without the conserved phenylalanine or tryptophan. This rearrangement joins TRBV20-1 to TRBJ2-6, with D hard to call. Germline assignment: CDR1 DFQATT and CDR2 SNEGSKA (reference sequence). V was pared by 5 bases and J by 0 bases, with 8 bases between. The CDR3 loop spans 14 amino acids. CDR3 bases: TGCAGTGCTCCATCGAGCTCTGGGGCCAACGTCCTGACTCTC. It codes for CSAPSSSGANVLTL.

This clonotype was seen repeatedly, ten times or more. The rearrangement joins TRBV6-2 or TRBV6-3 to TRBJ1-1; D remains unclear. Trimming removed 6 bases from V and 1 base from J, with 3 bases in between. The CDR3 is made up of 11 amino acids. Germline V lookup: CDR1 MNHEY, CDR2 SVGEGT. CDR3 sequence: CASSGNTEAFF. As DNA, the CDR3 is TGTGCCAGCAGCGGGAACACTGAAGCTTTCTTT.

Ten or more counts support this clonotype. V usage is TRBV4-1 and J usage is TRBJ2-7, with a tentative D call TRBD2 (6 bases). V lost 1 base, J lost 4 bases, and 23 bases lay in between. This CDR3 is built from 18 residues. Germline CDR1 reads MGHRA; CDR2 reads YSYEKL. The CDR3 reads CASSQAQWPRGSEYEQYF. Here the CDR3 DNA reads TGCGCCAGCAGCCAAGCCCAATGGCCCCGGGGGTCGGAATACGAGCAGTACTTC.

The gene calls are TRBV24-1 and TRBJ1-2; 8 bases line up with TRBD1. Per the germline V gene, CDR1 is KGHDR and CDR2 is SFDVKD. There are 16 residues in the CDR3. Unmatched junction bases numbered 9, after V lost 3 bases and J lost 4 bases. CDR3 protein: CATSDPRDRFSYGYTF. CDR3 bases: TGTGCCACCAGTGATCCGCGGGACAGGTTTTCCTATGGCTACACCTTC.

The chain is built from TRBV13 and TRBJ1-1; no firm D call. V lost 2 bases, J lost 7 bases, and 14 bases lay in between. This CDR3 is built from 14 residues. Germline V CDR1 and CDR2: PRHDT, FYEKMQ (reference sequence). The CDR3 loop reads CASSLFAVGFEAFF. DNA of the CDR3: TGTGCCAGCAGCTTATTTGCGGTCGGGTTTGAAGCTTTCTTT.

The table lists this clonotype with many counts. The CDR3 sequence is CATGNGDTGELFF. CDR3 bases: TGTGCCACCGGGAACGGAGACACCGGGGAGCTGTTTTTT. This rearrangement joins TRBV6-2 or TRBV6-3 to TRBJ2-2; D is possibly TRBD2 (5 bases). This CDR3 comprises 13 residues. Germline values: CDR1 MNHEY, CDR2 SVGEGT. Trimming took 10 bases from V and 3 from J, leaving 12 bases between them.

This clonotype was seen more than once but under ten times. The chain recombines TRBV2 with TRBJ2-5; 7 bases agree with TRBD2. Losses at the gene ends were 4 bases for V and 4 bases for J; bases not matched to a gene: 15. Germline assignment: CDR1 SNHLY and CDR2 FYNNEI. The CDR3 sequence is 17 residues long. The CDR3 DNA sequence: TGTGCCAGCAGTGTGTTAACTAGCGAGTCGTTTTTAGAGACCCAGTACTTC. It yields the protein CASSVLTSESFLETQYF.

Here the CDR3 reads CASSQGSNFYEQYF. CDR3 nucleotide sequence: TGTGCCAGCAGCCAAGGCTCGAACTTCTACGAGCAGTACTTC. The chain combines TRBV4-2 with TRBJ2-7; no clear D gene. V was clipped by 1 base and J by 3 bases, with 10 bases between them. CDR3 length: 14 amino acids. Germline V gene sequence: CDR1 LGHNA, CDR2 YNFKEQ.

Ten or more counts support this clonotype. The CDR3 sequence: CASSDYSEQYF. The CDR3 DNA reads as TGTGCCAGCAGTGATTATTCCGAGCAGTACTTC. The chain combines TRBV25-1 with TRBJ2-7; D remains unclear. The V end lost 3 bases, the J end lost 6 bases, and 6 bases lay between the germline ends. This CDR3 contains 11 residues. The germline gives CDR1 MGHDK, CDR2 SYGVNS.

Many counts were recorded for this clonotype. J is TRBJ2-7 and V is TRBV7-2, with 11 bases fitting TRBD2. The CDR3 sequence is 15 residues long. Per the germline V gene, CDR1 is SGHTA and CDR2 is FQGNSA. V shed 4 bases, J shed 4 bases, and the junction held 6 bases outside the gene matches. The CDR3 region is CASSSDGTSGYEQYF. In DNA form, the CDR3 reads TGTGCCAGCAGCTCGGACGGGACTAGCGGTTACGAGCAGTACTTC.

This clonotype was recorded many times. J is TRBJ2-7 and V is TRBV27; 7 bases line up with TRBD1. The trim removed 3 bases at V and 3 bases at J, leaving 5 bases unmatched. The CDR3 is 14 residues long. CDR1 MNHEY and CDR2 SMNVEV come from the germline V gene (reference sequence). CDR3: CASSFRGQYYEQYF. CDR3 in DNA: TGTGCCAGCAGTTTCAGGGGACAGTACTACGAGCAGTACTTC.

This clonotype was counted once. The chain combines TRBV12-3 or TRBV12-4 with TRBJ2-7, with TRBD1 identical over 8 bases. V lost 6 bases and J lost 8; bases outside the gene matches: 24. The CDR3 extends over 18 amino acids. The CDR3 region has the DNA TGTGCCAGCAGCCCCTATAGCCAGGGGGCGCGGGATTGGTTCAAGCAGTACTTC. Protein: CASSPYSQGARDWFKQYF.

This clonotype has at least ten counts. This sequence joins TRBV7-8 and TRBJ2-5; 9 nucleotides line up with TRBD1. The junction had 7 bases not matched to a gene; V was cut back by 6 bases and J by 5 bases. Looked up from germline, CDR1 is SGHVS and CDR2 is FQNEAQ. The CDR3 extends over 14 amino acids. The DNA for the CDR3 is TGTGCCAGCAGAGTTACCGGGACAGGGGAGACCCAGTACTTC. Translation: CASRVTGTGETQYF.

This clonotype has just a few counts. The chain links TRBV6-5 to TRBJ2-1; 12 bases match TRBD2. J lost 5 bases, V lost 4 bases, and 6 bases had no gene match. The germline gives CDR1 MNHEY, CDR2 SVGAGI. The length of the CDR3 is 16 residues. The CDR3 DNA reads as TGTGCCAGCAGTTGGGGGACTAGCGGGTGGGACAATGAGCAGTTCTTC. This gives the protein CASSWGTSGWDNEQFF.

This clonotype was seen only a few times. The V call is TRBV27, the J call TRBJ2-7, with 9 nucleotides matching TRBD1. The CDR3 sequence is 15 residues long. The V gene's germline CDR1 is MNHEY and CDR2 SMNVEV (reference sequence). V dropped 4 bases and J dropped 4; count of bases not matched to a gene: 8. Here the CDR3 DNA reads TGTGCCAGCAGTTACGGACAGGGGAGTGTATACGAGCAGTACTTC. It encodes CASSYGQGSVYEQYF.

This clonotype has at least ten counts. The J gene is TRBJ1-4, the V gene TRBV6-5; D might be TRBD1 (5 bases). The CDR3 extends over 15 amino acids. In germline, CDR1 is MNHEY, CDR2 SVGAGI. Trimming took off 2 bases at V and 7 bases at J, with 14 bases between the two ends. CDR3 amino acids: CASSYGGSDSEKLFF. As DNA, the CDR3 is TGTGCCAGCAGTTACGGGGGGTCGGATAGTGAAAAACTGTTTTTT.

This clonotype was seen just once. A much larger clone sits a single nucleotide away, making a read error possible. The gene calls are TRBV5-1 and TRBJ1-1; 9 bases match TRBD1. With 7 bases clipped from V and 5 bases from J, the junction kept 15 bases outside the gene matches. The CDR3 runs to 16 residues. Germline loops: CDR1 SGHRS, CDR2 YFSETQ. The CDR3 nucleotides are TGCGCCAGCGGCCCTGGGACAGGGACAATGGGTACTGAAGCTTTCTTT. Amino acids: CASGPGTGTMGTEAFF.

Notes on this clonotype: A read error may be the cause here, since a much bigger clone is one base away. The CDR3 DNA reads as TGCGCCAGCAGCCAAGAGTCTCGGAGGAGCTCCTACAATGAGCGGTTCTTC. Its translation: CASSQESRRSSYNERFF. V is TRBV4-1 and J is TRBJ2-1, with D maybe TRBD2 (5 bases). This CDR3 is built from 17 residues. Germline V gene lookup returns CDR1 MGHRA and CDR2 YSYEKL.

This clonotype has ten or more counts. The rearrangement joins TRBV4-1 to TRBJ2-2, with TRBD2 matching over 8 bases. This CDR3 is 15 amino acids long. Germline V gives CDR1 MGHRA, CDR2 YSYEKL. Trimming took 4 bases from V and 7 from J; bases not matched to a gene: 8. The CDR3 nucleotides are TGCGCCAGCAGCCTGGGCGGGGGGTCGGTCGGGGAGCTGTTTTTT. This gives the protein CASSLGGGSVGELFF.

This clonotype was recorded a few times. This may be a read error, as it is one base from a much larger clone. This chain links TRBV4-1 with TRBJ2-3; D is uncertain. CDR3 length: 14 residues. CDR1 is MGHRA and CDR2 is YSYEKL in the germline V gene. The CDR3 sequence: CASGQEKVPDTQYF. The CDR3 coding sequence is TGCGCCAGCGGCCAAGAAAAGGTGCCAGATACGCAGTATTTT.

This clonotype was counted only a few times. This chain joins TRBV2 and TRBJ2-1; TRBD1 is a possible D gene (5 bases). From germline, CDR1 is SNHLY and CDR2 FYNNEI. Trimming took off 1 base at V and 7 bases at J, with 11 bases between the two ends. CDR3 length: 14 residues. In DNA, the CDR3 is TGTGCCAGCAGTGAAGGGACAATGGCGAATGAGCAGTTCTTC. This translates into CASSEGTMANEQFF. Looking up the rest from reference TRBV2 and TRBJ2-1 gives the full variable domain: EPEVTQTPSHQVTQMGQEVILRCVPISNHLYFYWYRQILGQKVEFLVSFYNNEISEKSEIFDDQFSVERPDGSNFTLKIRSTKLEDSAMYFCASSEGTMANEQFFGPGTRLTVL.

This chain joins TRBV9 and TRBJ2-7; a possible D gene is TRBD1 (6 bases). The CDR3 consists of 16 residues. From germline, CDR1 is SGDLS and CDR2 YYNGEE. The germline V and J ends were trimmed by 4 bases and 2 bases, with 19 bases remaining between them. CDR3 nucleotide sequence: TGTGCCAGCAGCCCAGAGGGGGAGTACAGCGCCTACGAGCAGTACTTC. Its protein is CASSPEGEYSAYEQYF.

A note on this clonotype: A much larger clone sits a single nucleotide away, making a read error possible. V gene TRBV20-1 combines with J gene TRBJ2-3; 14 bases line up with TRBD2. This CDR3 is 17 amino acids long. The germline gives CDR1 DFQATT, CDR2 SNEGSKA (reference sequence). The CDR3 DNA is TGCAGTGCTTTGAAGGGACTAGCGGGAGCCCCGCCAGATATGCAGTATTTT. This encodes CSALKGLAGAPPDMQYF.

This clonotype has at least ten counts. This chain joins TRBV7-9 and TRBJ1-1; 9 positions agree with TRBD1. Germline V CDR1 and CDR2: SEHNR, FQNEAQ (reference sequence). The V segment lost 8 bases and the J segment 1 base; nucleotides outside the gene matches: 11. CDR3 size: 16 residues. CDR3 sequence: CASLPRDRVRNTEAFF. DNA for the CDR3: TGTGCCAGCCTACCCCGGGACAGGGTAAGGAACACTGAAGCTTTCTTT.

This clonotype appeared a few times. This may be a read error, as it is one base from a much larger clone. The genes are TRBV4-1 and TRBJ2-5; D gene unclear. The germline CDR1 and CDR2 sequences are MGHRA and YSYEKL. CDR3 size: 17 residues. CDR3 in amino acids: CASSQESPSLGMETLYF. CDR3 in DNA: TGCGCCAGCAGCCAGGAATCACCGTCTCTAGGTATGGAGACCCTGTACTTC.

This clonotype appeared many times. The gene calls are TRBV6-1 and TRBJ2-1; D gene unclear. The V gene's germline CDR1 is MNHNS and CDR2 SASEGT. V shed 3 bases and J shed 8 bases, with 20 bases lying between them. This CDR3 is built from 16 residues. The CDR3 sequence is CASSEWVAGAVYEQFF. In nucleotides, the CDR3 is TGTGCCAGCAGTGAGTGGGTAGCTGGAGCTGTATATGAGCAGTTCTTC.

This clonotype was seen a few times. The chain couples TRBV20-1 to TRBJ1-1, with 9 bases aligning to TRBD1. The CDR3 length is 15 residues. The V gene end was trimmed by 5 bases and the J gene end by 3 bases; junction bases not matched to a gene: 10. The germline V gene has CDR1 DFQATT and CDR2 SNEGSKA (reference sequence). CDR3 sequence (DNA): TGCAGTGCTTGGCGGGGGGGACAGGGCCACACTGAAGCTTTCTTT. This gives the protein CSAWRGGQGHTEAFF.

This clonotype was seen repeatedly, ten times or more. The chain employs TRBV12-3 or TRBV12-4 and TRBJ2-1; D not resolved. This CDR3 contains 11 residues. The ends were cut back, 6 bases at V and 15 bases at J, with 15 bases in the middle. The CDR3 is CASSSGPTRFF. As DNA, the CDR3 is TGTGCCAGCAGCTCCGGGCCCACGAGGTTCTTC.

There are many counts of this clonotype. This rearrangement joins TRBV15 to TRBJ2-5, with D unclear. The CDR3 extends over 14 amino acids. Germline CDR1 LNHNV, CDR2 YYDKDF (reference sequence). The V end lost 3 bases, the J end lost 1 base, and 9 bases lay between the germline ends. CDR3 protein: CATSSLRTQETQYF. CDR3 nucleotide sequence: TGTGCCACCAGCAGCCTTAGGACCCAAGAGACCCAGTACTTC.